The 8 T cell receptor beta chains presented below share a single source sample, sequenced in a study of T cell responses to AZD1222 COVID-19 vaccine. Assay: immunoSEQ multiplex PCR; the TCRdb copy retains only in-frame clones and omits some. This table holds 70,000 or so clones, about four fifths found once. The sequencing used peripheral blood, collected on day 0 of AZD1222 vaccination. The receptor set was obtained from an adult in good health.

This clone was observed a single time. The chain carries TRBV6-2 or TRBV6-3 and TRBJ1-3; D is unclear. The length of the CDR3 is 16 residues. V lost 7 bases to trimming and J lost 0 bases, with 16 bases between them. The V gene's germline CDR1 is MNHEY and CDR2 SVGEGT. CDR3 in amino acids: CASTPRGGSSGNTIYF. CDR3 bases: TGTGCCAGCACCCCCCGCGGAGGCTCCTCTGGAAACACCATATATTTT.

The V gene is TRBV30, the J gene TRBJ1-6; D possibly corresponds to TRBD1 (5 bases). This CDR3 spans 13 amino acids. The germline V and J ends were trimmed by 4 bases and 12 bases, with 16 bases remaining between them. Germline V gene data show CDR1 as GTSNPN and CDR2 as SVGIG (reference sequence). For the CDR3, the DNA is TGTGCCTGGACCACAGGTAGTATTCAACCCCTCCACTTT. It specifies CAWTTGSIQPLHF. Complete variable domain (other parts from reference TRBV30 and TRBJ1-6): SQTIHQWPATLVQPVGSPLSLECTVEGTSNPNLYWYRQAAGRGLQLLFYSVGIGQISSEVPQNLSASRPQDRQFILSSKKLLLSDSGFYLCAWTTGSIQPLHFGNGTRLTVT.

Only a few counts were recorded for this clone. This chain connects TRBV5-6 to TRBJ1-2; D remains ambiguous. CDR1 SGHDT and CDR2 YYEEEE come from the germline V gene. The CDR3 runs to 13 residues. V shed 4 bases and J shed 2 bases, with 9 bases lying between them. Written as DNA, the CDR3 is TGTGCCAGCAGCCCGGTGTCGAACTATGGCTACACCTTC. Encoded protein: CASSPVSNYGYTF.

There are a few counts of this clone. The CDR3 sequence is CASSQRSGWLGTDTQYF. The CDR3 DNA reads TGTGCCAGCAGCCAACGTAGCGGGTGGCTCGGCACAGATACGCAGTATTTT. The rearrangement uses TRBV7-2 and TRBJ2-3, with 7 nucleotides matching TRBD2. Looked up from germline, CDR1 is SGHTA and CDR2 is FQGNSA. This CDR3 has 17 amino acids. Trimming removed 5 bases from V and 1 base from J; junction bases left unmatched: 12. The full variable domain, in which reference TRBV7-2 and TRBJ2-3 provide the parts outside the CDR3, is GAGVSQSPSNKVTEKGKDVELRCDPISGHTALYWYRQSLGQGLEFLIYFQGNSAPDKSGLPSDRFSAERTGGSVSTLTIQRTQQEDSAVYLCASSQRSGWLGTDTQYFGPGTRLTVL.

The CDR3 protein is CASSLQNSGANVLTF. CDR3 in DNA: TGTGCCAGCAGTTTACAGAACTCTGGGGCCAACGTCCTGACTTTC. The chain couples TRBV5-6 to TRBJ2-6; D remains unclear. V was cut by 5 bases and J by 0 bases, with 9 bases left in between. The germline V gene encodes CDR1 SGHDT and CDR2 YYEEEE. The CDR3 has 15 amino acids.

The gene calls are TRBV5-1 and TRBJ1-2; the D is unclear. Per the germline V gene, CDR1 is SGHRS and CDR2 is YFSETQ. The CDR3 runs to 13 residues. V lost 1 base to trimming and J lost 2 bases, with 6 bases between them. The CDR3 spells CASSLRRNYGYTF. The CDR3 DNA follows: TGCGCCAGCAGCTTGCGGCGGAACTATGGCTACACCTTC.

The chain uses TRBV20-1 and TRBJ1-2; unclear D gene. V gave up 6 bases and J gave up 8 bases, with 13 bases separating them. CDR3 size: 11 residues. Germline loops: CDR1 DFQATT, CDR2 SNEGSKA (reference sequence). This CDR3 reads CSASTVGGYTF. CDR3 nucleotides: TGCAGTGCCAGTACAGTAGGGGGCTACACCTTC.

As for this clone: Germline is not matched at one junction end, which may reflect a read error. V is TRBV7-7 and J is TRBJ1-2; 8 bases align to TRBD1. The CDR3 spans 19 residues. Per germline, CDR1 SSHAT and CDR2 FNYEAQ (reference sequence). CDR3 nucleotide sequence: TGTGCTAGCAGCTCAGGAGTACGGGACAGGATTACCTCGCCGTATGGCTACACCTTC. Its translation: CASSSGVRDRITSPYGYTF.